This T cell receptor (beta chain) emerged from a study of OX40 agonist ivuxolimab in advanced cancers. About the research overall: Each dose-escalation patient presented with hepatocellular carcinoma, melanoma, renal cell or head and neck cancer. Enrollees could have had prior anti-PD-1, anti-PD-L1 or anti-CTLA-4 therapy, which more than 30% had received.

The CDR3 spans 14 residues. V gave up 5 bases and J gave up 4 bases, with 14 bases separating them. Germline CDR1 is MNHEY and CDR2 is SVGAGI. TCRdb's copy holds only in-frame clones and misses some; the assay was immunoSEQ multiplex PCR. The sample has approximately 69,000 clones, roughly 82% seen once. The receptor was isolated from an adult with an advanced solid tumor such as melanoma, head and neck, liver or kidney cancer. The chain joins TRBV6-5 to TRBJ1-2, with D possibly being TRBD1 (5 bases). The specimen was CD4+ or CD8+ T cells sorted from blood, collected in a trial of the OX40 agonist ivuxolimab. CDR3 in amino acids: CASSETVLSYGYTF. As DNA, the CDR3 is TGTGCCAGCAGTGAGACAGTTCTGAGCTATGGCTACACCTTC.